This T cell receptor beta chain was retrieved from a study of blood T cells in healthy people across ages. Study-wide results and limits: Higher diversity, along with more naive CD4+ cells, distinguished long-lived donors from aged donors.

Points on this clonotype: The antigen remains undetermined.

CDR1 is SEHNR, CDR2 FQNEAQ, per germline (reference sequence). V shed 3 bases and J shed 5 bases, with 5 bases lying between them. The CDR3 consists of 12 residues. Alongside a J-beta primer mix, a sample-barcoded 5' primer served in a second PCR lasting roughly 7 to 11 cycles. TCRdb recomputed calls from the 5' RACE reads with MiXCR, one row per CDR3 protein. The table lists fewer than 600,000 distinct CDR3 sequences, about 27% of them singletons. These data are also associated with another study on T cells of mothers and their children.

The chain has TRBV7-9 and TRBJ2-4; no clear D. This receptor was taken from a boy aged 2 to 9 in good health. Sample: blood. The CDR3 protein is CASSFIENIQYF. The CDR3 nucleotides are TGTGCCAGCAGCTTTATAGAAAACATTCAGTACTTC.